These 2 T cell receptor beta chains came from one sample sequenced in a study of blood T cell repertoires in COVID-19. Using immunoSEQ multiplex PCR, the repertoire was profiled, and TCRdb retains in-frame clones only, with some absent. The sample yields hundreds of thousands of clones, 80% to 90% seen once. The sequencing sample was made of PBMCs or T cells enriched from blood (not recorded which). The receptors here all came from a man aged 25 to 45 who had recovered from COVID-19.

The CDR3 loop reads CASSRGTANEKLFF. In DNA, the CDR3 is TGTGCCAGCAGCCGCGGGACAGCTAATGAAAAACTGTTTTTT. The rearrangement joins TRBV7-9 to TRBJ1-4; 7 bases are shared with TRBD1. The trim removed 5 bases at V and 3 bases at J, leaving 3 bases unmatched. The germline V gene encodes CDR1 SEHNR and CDR2 FQNEAQ (reference sequence). This CDR3 has 14 residues.

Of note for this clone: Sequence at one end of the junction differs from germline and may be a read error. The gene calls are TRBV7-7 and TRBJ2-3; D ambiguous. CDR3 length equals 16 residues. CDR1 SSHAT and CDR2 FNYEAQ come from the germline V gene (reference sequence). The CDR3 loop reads CASSLGSRSPTDTQYF. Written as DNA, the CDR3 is TGTGCTAGCAGCTTAGGCTCGCGTTCCCCCACAGATACGCAGTATTTT.